This T cell receptor (beta chain) is drawn from a study of vaccination and CD4 T cells after COVID-19. Study overall: No peptide, an HIV-1 Nef pool, or a CEFX pool was what each control culture received.

The sample's treatment: roughly 10-day PBMC culture with coronavirus spike peptide pools or control peptides (ViraFEST assay). Antigen-specific T cells were expanded with peptide pools by ViraFEST, and TCRs were then sequenced. Cultured CD4+ T cells had their DNA profiled by the Oncomine TCR Beta short-read assay. Each CDR3 protein gets one entry after TCRdb re-called the PCR reads with MiXCR. The repertoire holds around 18,000 distinct CDR3 sequences, over 65% seen once, with about 16% in the top ten. A word on this clonotype: Its antigen is not identified.

The V gene lost 1 base and the J gene lost 4 bases, with 8 bases spanning the gap. Germline V gene data show CDR1 as SGHTA and CDR2 as FQGNSA. The CDR3 runs 14 residues. The sequence was collected from a human donor who had recovered from COVID-19. Sequenced sample: CD4+ T cells from blood, cultured in vitro. The chain is built from TRBV7-2 and TRBJ1-5, with no clear D. CDR3 loop: CASSLDMGNQPQHF. CDR3 sequence (DNA): TGTGCCAGCAGCTTAGACATGGGTAATCAGCCCCAGCATTTT.